The source of this T cell receptor (beta chain) is a study of cytomegalovirus exposure and HLA in healthy donors. Study-wide results and limits: With high specificity and sensitivity, the classifier reportedly diagnosed cytomegalovirus status.

Trimming removed 7 bases at V and 1 base at J, with 22 bases between. The CDR3 is made up of 18 amino acids. Germline V CDR1 and CDR2: MDHEN, SYDVKM. Of note for this clone: Its antigen is undetermined.

With 60 Vbeta and 13 Jbeta primers, the PCR was carried out. TCRdb keeps only in-frame clones here, not all; method: immunoSEQ multiplex PCR. The repertoire consists of some 100,000 clones, with about 85% occurring once and the leading ten covering approximately 4%. This TCR derives from a man aged 30 to 45 in good health and CMV-seronegative. The material sequenced was PBMCs. The gene calls are TRBV28 and TRBJ2-2; D may be TRBD1 (7 bases). This CDR3 is CASTPGGGGPRNTGELFF. The CDR3 nucleotides read TGTGCCAGCACCCCTGGAGGGGGCGGCCCCCGGAACACCGGGGAGCTGTTTTTT.